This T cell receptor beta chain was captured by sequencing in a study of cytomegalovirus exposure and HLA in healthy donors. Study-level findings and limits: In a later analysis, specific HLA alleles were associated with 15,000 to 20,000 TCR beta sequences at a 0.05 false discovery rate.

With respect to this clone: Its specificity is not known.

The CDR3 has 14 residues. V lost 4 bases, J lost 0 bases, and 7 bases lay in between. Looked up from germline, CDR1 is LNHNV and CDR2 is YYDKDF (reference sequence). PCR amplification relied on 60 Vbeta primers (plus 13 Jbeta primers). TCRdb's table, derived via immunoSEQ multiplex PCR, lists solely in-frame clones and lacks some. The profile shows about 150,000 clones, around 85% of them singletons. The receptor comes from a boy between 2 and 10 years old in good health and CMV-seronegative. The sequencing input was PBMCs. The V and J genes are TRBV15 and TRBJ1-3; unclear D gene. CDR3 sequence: CATSTGISGNTIYF. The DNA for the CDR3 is TGTGCCACCAGCACAGGCATCTCTGGAAACACCATATATTTT.